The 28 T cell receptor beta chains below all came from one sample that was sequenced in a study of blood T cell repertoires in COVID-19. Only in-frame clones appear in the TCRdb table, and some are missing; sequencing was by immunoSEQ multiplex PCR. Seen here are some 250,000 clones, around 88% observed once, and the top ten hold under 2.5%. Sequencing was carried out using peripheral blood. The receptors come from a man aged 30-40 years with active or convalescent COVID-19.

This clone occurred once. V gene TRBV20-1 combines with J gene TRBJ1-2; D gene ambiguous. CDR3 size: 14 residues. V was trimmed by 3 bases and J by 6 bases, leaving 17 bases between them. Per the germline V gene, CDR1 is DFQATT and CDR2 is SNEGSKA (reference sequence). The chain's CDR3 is CSASFGLRLDGYTF. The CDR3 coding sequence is TGCAGTGCTAGTTTCGGGTTACGGTTGGATGGCTACACCTTC.

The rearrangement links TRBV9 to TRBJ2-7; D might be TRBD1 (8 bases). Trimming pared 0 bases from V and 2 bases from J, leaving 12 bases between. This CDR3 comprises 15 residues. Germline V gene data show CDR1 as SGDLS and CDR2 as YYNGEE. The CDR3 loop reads CASSVGTGTTYEQYF. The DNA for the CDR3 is TGTGCCAGCAGCGTAGGGACAGGGACTACCTACGAGCAGTACTTC.

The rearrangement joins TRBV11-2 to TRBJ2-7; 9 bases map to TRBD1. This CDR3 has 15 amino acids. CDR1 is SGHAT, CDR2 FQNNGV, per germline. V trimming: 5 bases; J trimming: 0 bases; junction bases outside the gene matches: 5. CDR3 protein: CASSTRDRDSYEQYF. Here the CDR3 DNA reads TGTGCCAGCAGCACCCGGGACAGGGACTCCTACGAGCAGTACTTC.

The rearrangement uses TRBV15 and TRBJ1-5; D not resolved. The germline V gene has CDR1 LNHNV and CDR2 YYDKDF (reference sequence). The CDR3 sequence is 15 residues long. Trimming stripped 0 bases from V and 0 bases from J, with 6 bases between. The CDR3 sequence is CATSRDPHSNQPQHF. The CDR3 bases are TGTGCCACCAGCAGAGATCCCCATAGCAATCAGCCCCAGCATTTT.

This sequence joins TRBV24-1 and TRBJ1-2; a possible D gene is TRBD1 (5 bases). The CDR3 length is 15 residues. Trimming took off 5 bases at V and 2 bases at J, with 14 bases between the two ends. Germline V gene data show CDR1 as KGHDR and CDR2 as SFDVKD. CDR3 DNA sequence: TGTGCCACCAGTGTAAGGGGCAGCTCCAACTATGGCTACACCTTC. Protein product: CATSVRGSSNYGYTF.

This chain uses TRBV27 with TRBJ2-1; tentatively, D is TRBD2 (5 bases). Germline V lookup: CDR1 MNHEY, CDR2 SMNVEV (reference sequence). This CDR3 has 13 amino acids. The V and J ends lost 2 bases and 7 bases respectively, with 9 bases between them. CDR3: CASSLGLGNEQFF. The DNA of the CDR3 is TGTGCCAGCAGTTTAGGACTGGGGAATGAGCAGTTCTTC.

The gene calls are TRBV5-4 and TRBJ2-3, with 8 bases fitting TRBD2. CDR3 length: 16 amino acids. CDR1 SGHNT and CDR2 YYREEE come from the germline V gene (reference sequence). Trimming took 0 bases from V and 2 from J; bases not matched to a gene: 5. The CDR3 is CASSLGLAGFTDTQYF. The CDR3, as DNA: TGTGCCAGCAGCTTGGGCTTAGCGGGGTTCACAGATACGCAGTATTTT.

The CDR3 region is CASRRDTGGGGEAFF. Written as DNA, the CDR3 is TGTGCCAGCAGGAGGGATACAGGGGGCGGCGGTGAAGCTTTCTTT. The chain combines TRBV6-5 with TRBJ1-1, with 9 nucleotides matching TRBD1. Germline-derived CDR1 and CDR2 are MNHEY and SVGAGI. The CDR3 consists of 15 residues. Trimming cost V 6 bases and J 7 bases; bases outside gene matches: 12.

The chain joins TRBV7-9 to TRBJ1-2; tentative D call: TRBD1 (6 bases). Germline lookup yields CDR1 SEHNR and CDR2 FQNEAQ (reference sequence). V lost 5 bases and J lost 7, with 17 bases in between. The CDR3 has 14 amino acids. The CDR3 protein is CASSPPRAGAGYTF. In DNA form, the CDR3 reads TGTGCCAGCAGCCCCCCCCGGGCAGGGGCTGGCTACACCTTC.

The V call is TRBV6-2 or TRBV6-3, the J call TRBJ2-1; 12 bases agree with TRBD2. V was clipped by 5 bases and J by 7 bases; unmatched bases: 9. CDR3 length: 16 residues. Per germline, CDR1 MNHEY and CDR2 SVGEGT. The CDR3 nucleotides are TGTGCCAGCAGTACCTCAGGACTAGCGGGGTGGAATGAGCAGTTCTTC. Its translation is CASSTSGLAGWNEQFF.

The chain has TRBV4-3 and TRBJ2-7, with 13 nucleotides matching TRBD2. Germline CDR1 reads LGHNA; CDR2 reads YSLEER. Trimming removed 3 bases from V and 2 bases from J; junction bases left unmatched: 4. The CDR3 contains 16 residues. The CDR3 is CASSHRLAGGAYEQYF. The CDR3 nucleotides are TGCGCCAGCAGCCACCGACTAGCGGGGGGCGCCTACGAGCAGTACTTC.

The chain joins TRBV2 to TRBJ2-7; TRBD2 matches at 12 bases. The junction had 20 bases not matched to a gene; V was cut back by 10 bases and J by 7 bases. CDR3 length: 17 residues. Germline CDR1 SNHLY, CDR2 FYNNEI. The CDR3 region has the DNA TGTGCCACGACAAGCCAACTACTAGCGGGGGGTTCGGGGGAGCAGTACTTC. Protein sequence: CATTSQLLAGGSGEQYF.

The DNA for the CDR3 is TGTGCCAGCAGCCAAGATAACGGGGGGCAAGGATCAGATACGCAGTATTTT. Translating gives CASSQDNGGQGSDTQYF. The rearrangement uses TRBV4-2 and TRBJ2-3; possibly TRBD2 for D (7 bases). The CDR3 runs to 17 residues. CDR1 and CDR2 (germline): LGHNA, YNFKEQ. Between the trimmed V and J ends, which lost 0 bases and 4 bases, there was a span of 17 bases.

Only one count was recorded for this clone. CDR3 sequence reads: CASSLLDRGWDEQFF. The CDR3 DNA reads TGTGCCAGCAGCTTATTGGACAGGGGGTGGGATGAGCAGTTCTTC. The chain has TRBV11-3 and TRBJ2-1, with 10 bases lining up with TRBD1. Germline CDR1 reads SGHNT; CDR2 reads YENEEA. The CDR3 sequence is 15 residues long. With V trimmed by 2 bases and J by 8 bases, 6 bases remained unmatched.

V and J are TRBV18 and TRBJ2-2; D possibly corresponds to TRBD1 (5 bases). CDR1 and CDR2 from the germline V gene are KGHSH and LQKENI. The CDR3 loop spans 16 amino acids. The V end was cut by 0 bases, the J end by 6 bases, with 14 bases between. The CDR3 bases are TGTGCCAGCTCACCACCGGGGCGATCCGGTGCCGGGGAGCTGTTTTTT. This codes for CASSPPGRSGAGELFF.

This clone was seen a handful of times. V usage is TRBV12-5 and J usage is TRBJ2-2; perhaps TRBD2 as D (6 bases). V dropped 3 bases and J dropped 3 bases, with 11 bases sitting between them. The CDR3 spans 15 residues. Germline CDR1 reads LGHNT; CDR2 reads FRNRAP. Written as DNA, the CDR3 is TGTGCTAGTGGTTTCCTTAGGGAGGACACCGGGGAGCTGTTTTTT. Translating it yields CASGFLREDTGELFF.

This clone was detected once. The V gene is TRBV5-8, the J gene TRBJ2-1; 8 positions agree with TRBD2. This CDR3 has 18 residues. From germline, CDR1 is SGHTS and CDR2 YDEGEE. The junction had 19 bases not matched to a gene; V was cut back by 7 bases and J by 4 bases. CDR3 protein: CASVGGGGPFLRYNEQFF. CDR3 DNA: TGTGCCAGCGTCGGTGGCGGGGGGCCGTTTTTAAGGTACAATGAGCAGTTCTTC.

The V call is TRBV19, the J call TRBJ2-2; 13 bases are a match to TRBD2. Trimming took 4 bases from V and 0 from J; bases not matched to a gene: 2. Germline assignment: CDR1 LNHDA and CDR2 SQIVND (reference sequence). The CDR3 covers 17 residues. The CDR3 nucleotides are TGTGCCAGTAGTACTGGACTAGCGGGGGCGAACACCGGGGAGCTGTTTTTT. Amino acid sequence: CASSTGLAGANTGELFF.

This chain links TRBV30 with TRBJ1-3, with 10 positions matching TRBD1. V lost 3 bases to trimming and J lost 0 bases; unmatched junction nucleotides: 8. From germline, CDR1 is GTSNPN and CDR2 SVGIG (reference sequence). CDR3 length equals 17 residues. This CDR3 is CAWSSGTGANSGNTIYF. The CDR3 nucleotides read TGTGCCTGGAGCTCCGGGACAGGGGCTAACTCTGGAAACACCATATATTTT.

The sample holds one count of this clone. The DNA of the CDR3 is TGTGCCAGCAGTCTTAGGGGCATCTCCTACGAGCAGTACTTC. Translating gives CASSLRGISYEQYF. The V call is TRBV6-5, the J call TRBJ2-7, with TRBD1 as a possible D gene (5 bases). With 5 bases removed from V and 0 bases from J, the gap between germline ends came to 11 bases. Germline V gene lookup returns CDR1 MNHEY and CDR2 SVGAGI. This CDR3 region has 14 residues.

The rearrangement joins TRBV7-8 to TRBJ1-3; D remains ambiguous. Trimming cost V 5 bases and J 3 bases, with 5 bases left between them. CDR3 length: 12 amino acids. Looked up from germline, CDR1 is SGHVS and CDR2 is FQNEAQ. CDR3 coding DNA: TGTGCCAGCAGCCCCCATGGAAACACCATATATTTT. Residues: CASSPHGNTIYF.

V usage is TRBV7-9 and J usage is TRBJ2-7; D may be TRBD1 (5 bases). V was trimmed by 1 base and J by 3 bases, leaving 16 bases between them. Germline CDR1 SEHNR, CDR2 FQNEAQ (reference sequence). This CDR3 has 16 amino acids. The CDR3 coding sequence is TGTGCCAGCAGCTTAGTTAGTTCCGTAACAGGCTACGAGCAGTACTTC. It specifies CASSLVSSVTGYEQYF.

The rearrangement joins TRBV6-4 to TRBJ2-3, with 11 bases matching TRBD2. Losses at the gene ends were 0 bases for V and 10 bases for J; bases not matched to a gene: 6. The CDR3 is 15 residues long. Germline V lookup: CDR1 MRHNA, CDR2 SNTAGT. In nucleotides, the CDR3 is TGTGCCAGCAGTGACTCTCATACTAGCGGGGGTCCGCAGTATTTT. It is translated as CASSDSHTSGGPQYF.

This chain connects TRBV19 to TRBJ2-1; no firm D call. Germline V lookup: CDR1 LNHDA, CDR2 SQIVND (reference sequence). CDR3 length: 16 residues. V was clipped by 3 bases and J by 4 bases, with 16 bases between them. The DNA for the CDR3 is TGTGCCAGTAGTATCTCCGCCCTCGAGGTTTACAATGAGCAGTTCTTC. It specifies CASSISALEVYNEQFF.

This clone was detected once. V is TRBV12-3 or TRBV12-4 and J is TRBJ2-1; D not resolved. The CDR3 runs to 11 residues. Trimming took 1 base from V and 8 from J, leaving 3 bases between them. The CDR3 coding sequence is TGTGCCAGCAGTTTAGTCGATGAGCAGTTCTTC. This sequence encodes CASSLVDEQFF.

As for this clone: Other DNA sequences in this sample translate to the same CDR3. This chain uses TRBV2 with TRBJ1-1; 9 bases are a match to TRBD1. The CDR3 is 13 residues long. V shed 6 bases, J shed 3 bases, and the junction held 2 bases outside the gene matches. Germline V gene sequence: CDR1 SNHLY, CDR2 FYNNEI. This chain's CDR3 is CASSGQGYTEAFF. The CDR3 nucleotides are TGTGCCAGCAGCGGACAGGGGTACACTGAAGCTTTCTTT.

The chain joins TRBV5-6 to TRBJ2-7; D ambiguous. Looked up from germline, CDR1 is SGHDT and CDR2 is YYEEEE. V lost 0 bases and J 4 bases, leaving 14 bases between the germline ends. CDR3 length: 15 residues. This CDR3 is CASSLVFGGTYEQYF. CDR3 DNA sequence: TGTGCCAGCAGCTTGGTGTTTGGCGGAACATACGAGCAGTACTTC.

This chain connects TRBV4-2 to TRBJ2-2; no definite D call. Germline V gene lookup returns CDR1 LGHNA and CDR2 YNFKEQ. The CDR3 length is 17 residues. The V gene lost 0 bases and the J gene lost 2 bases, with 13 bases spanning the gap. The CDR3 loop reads CASSQDHVAINTGELFF. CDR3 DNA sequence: TGTGCCAGCAGCCAAGATCATGTTGCGATCAACACCGGGGAGCTGTTTTTT.